Shown below are 25 T cell receptor beta chains from a single sample sequenced in a study of Graves' ophthalmopathy and Graves' hyperthyroidism. The authors amplified TCR beta CDR3 regions from RNA transcripts. The workflow started with a first-round RT-PCR run with HTBI primers and then moved on to a second-round multiplex PCR. Using its own MiXCR run on the multiplex PCR reads, TCRdb lists one record per CDR3 protein. The sample lists some 350,000 distinct CDR3 sequences, about a sixth occurring once. Sequenced input: peripheral blood. The receptors derive from an adult woman with stable Graves' hyperthyroidism.

This clonotype was recorded many times. The V call is TRBV7-2, the J call TRBJ1-5; perhaps TRBD1 as D (5 bases). There are 13 residues in the CDR3. Trimming removed 4 bases at V and 3 bases at J, with 7 bases between. Germline CDR1 SGHTA, CDR2 FQGNSA. The CDR3 reads CASSSGLNQPQHF. The DNA of the CDR3 is TGTGCCAGCAGCTCGGGACTCAATCAGCCCCAGCATTTT.

Many counts were recorded for this clonotype. The chain is built from TRBV28 and TRBJ2-5, with D perhaps matching TRBD2 (5 bases). This CDR3 spans 14 amino acids. Germline CDR1 MDHEN, CDR2 SYDVKM. Trimming stripped 5 bases from V and 0 bases from J, with 10 bases between. The CDR3 DNA sequence: TGTGCCAGCAGTGCTACGGGGTACCAAGAGACCCAGTACTTC. It specifies CASSATGYQETQYF.

There are many counts of this clonotype. The CDR3 sequence: CASSFYKGQGPTGELFF. CDR3 nucleotide sequence: TGTGCCAGCAGTTTTTACAAAGGACAGGGGCCCACCGGGGAGCTGTTTTTT. This chain uses TRBV27 with TRBJ2-2, with 9 nucleotides matching TRBD1. Trimming removed 3 bases from V and 4 bases from J; junction bases left unmatched: 9. The germline V gene has CDR1 MNHEY and CDR2 SMNVEV (reference sequence). The CDR3 sequence is 17 residues long.

This clonotype was seen repeatedly, ten times or more. The V gene is TRBV7-9, the J gene TRBJ2-7; 12 positions match TRBD1. Trimming removed 1 base from V and 3 bases from J; junction bases left unmatched: 4. Germline loops: CDR1 SEHNR, CDR2 FQNEAQ (reference sequence). This CDR3 is built from 16 residues. The CDR3 is CASSLGGTGGHYEQYF. As DNA, the CDR3 is TGTGCCAGCAGCTTAGGGGGGACAGGGGGCCACTACGAGCAGTACTTC.

In the case of this clonotype: One base away lies a much larger clone, so this may be a sequencing read error. This CDR3 is CASSLEGTANQPQQF. The CDR3 DNA follows: TGTGCCAGCAGCTTAGAGGGGACGGCCAATCAGCCCCAGCAGTTT. The chain carries TRBV11-2 and TRBJ1-5; D may be TRBD1 (5 bases). Germline V CDR1 and CDR2: SGHAT, FQNNGV. This CDR3 is 15 amino acids long.

This clonotype has ten or more counts. CDR3 region: CASSLSTMNTEAFF. Written as DNA, the CDR3 is TGTGCCAGCAGCTTATCTACAATGAACACTGAAGCTTTCTTT. V is TRBV7-2 and J is TRBJ1-1, with D unclear. The CDR3 runs to 14 residues. CDR1 and CDR2 from the germline V gene are SGHTA and FQGNSA. Trimming stripped 2 bases from V and 0 bases from J, with 7 bases between.

This clonotype was seen at least ten times. The chain employs TRBV7-3 and TRBJ2-7, with D possibly matching TRBD2 (6 bases). This CDR3 has 15 amino acids. Germline loops: CDR1 SGHTA, CDR2 FQGTGA. Trimming took off 9 bases at V and 3 bases at J, with 21 bases between the two ends. CDR3 nucleotide sequence: TGTGCCAGTCAGGTTGAGCGGGCTCGTAACTACGAGCAGTACTTC. This encodes CASQVERARNYEQYF.

This clonotype was seen repeatedly, ten times or more. V gene TRBV12-3 or TRBV12-4 combines with J gene TRBJ1-1; TRBD1 agrees at 7 bases. J was trimmed by 5 bases and V by 7 bases; bases with no gene match: 10. The CDR3 runs 14 residues. Written as DNA, the CDR3 is TGTGCCAGCACCAAAACAGGGGTTGATACTGAAGCTTTCTTT. It translates to CASTKTGVDTEAFF.

The chain carries TRBV12-3 or TRBV12-4 and TRBJ1-2; tentatively, D is TRBD1 (6 bases). The CDR3 spans 11 residues. V was cut by 7 bases and J by 7 bases, with 10 bases left in between. This CDR3 reads CASTKGGGYTF. The CDR3 coding sequence is TGTGCCAGCACGAAAGGGGGTGGCTACACCTTC.

This clonotype was detected ten times or more. J is TRBJ1-6 and V is TRBV12-3 or TRBV12-4, with a possible D match to TRBD1 (5 bases). Trimming shortened V by 7 bases and J by 6 bases, and 19 bases separated the two germline ends. The CDR3 has 16 residues. This chain's CDR3 is CASTAAGYGSNSPLHF. The CDR3 nucleotides are TGTGCCAGCACCGCGGCAGGGTACGGATCTAATTCACCCCTCCACTTT.

This clonotype showed up many times. This may come from a read error, since a much larger clone is one base off. The missing conserved phenylalanine or tryptophan at the end of this CDR3 makes a read error likely. The chain uses TRBV12-3 or TRBV12-4 and TRBJ1-1; D gene uncertain. V was pared by 7 bases and J by 5 bases, with 14 bases between. The CDR3 runs to 13 residues. The CDR3 nucleotides read TGTGCCAGCACCCCGTTTGGGGTAACTGAAGCTTTCCTT. Protein product: CASTPFGVTEAFL.

There are many counts of this clonotype. V gene TRBV6-5 combines with J gene TRBJ2-7; either TRBD1 or TRBD2 may fit D (5 bases each). This CDR3 is built from 14 residues. V was pared by 4 bases and J by 2 bases, with 12 bases between. CDR1 and CDR2 (germline): MNHEY, SVGAGI. The CDR3 DNA is TGTGCCAGCAGTTCCTACCGGGGCACCTACGAGCAGTACTTC. It specifies CASSSYRGTYEQYF.

This clonotype was observed a few times. The chain recombines TRBV20-1 with TRBJ2-2; the D is unclear. The CDR3 contains 12 residues. The germline gives CDR1 DFQATT, CDR2 SNEGSKA (reference sequence). V lost 6 bases, J lost 4 bases, and 9 bases lay in between. The CDR3 region has the DNA TGCAGTGCCCGGACCCCCACCGGGGAGCTGTTTTTT. Its protein product is CSARTPTGELFF.

This clonotype was seen many times. The chain carries TRBV28 and TRBJ1-5, with D possibly being TRBD1 (6 bases). Germline V gene lookup returns CDR1 MDHEN and CDR2 SYDVKM. This CDR3 has 15 residues. Trimming stripped 6 bases from V and 2 bases from J, with 14 bases between. This CDR3 is CASRRGGHGNQPQHF. In nucleotides, the CDR3 is TGTGCCAGCAGGAGAGGGGGGCATGGCAATCAGCCCCAGCATTTT. The full variable domain, in which reference TRBV28 and TRBJ1-5 provide the parts outside the CDR3, is DVKVTQSSRYLVKRTGEKVFLECVQDMDHENMFWYRQDPGLGLRLIYFSYDVKMKEKGDIPEGYSVSREKKERFSLILESASTNQTSMYLCASRRGGHGNQPQHFGDGTRLSIL.

This rearrangement joins TRBV11-2 to TRBJ1-1, with a weak D call TRBD1 (5 bases). The germline CDR1 and CDR2 sequences are SGHAT and FQNNGV. The CDR3 runs 15 residues. Trimming pared 5 bases from V and 5 bases from J, leaving 18 bases between. The CDR3 reads CASSPRAGWGTEAFF. The CDR3 DNA reads TGTGCCAGCAGCCCCAGGGCCGGGTGGGGGACTGAAGCTTTCTTT.

This clonotype occurred many times. This clone may be a read error of a much larger clone one base away. The chain uses TRBV28 and TRBJ1-1, with D unclear. Germline values: CDR1 MDHEN, CDR2 SYDVKM. This CDR3 contains 14 residues. CDR3 amino acids: CAGSGVEGRAEAFF. The CDR3 DNA reads TGTGCCGGCAGTGGGGTCGAGGGAAGAGCGGAAGCTTTCTTT.

The V and J genes are TRBV12-3 or TRBV12-4 and TRBJ1-1; D might be TRBD1 (6 bases). The CDR3 is 14 amino acids. V was clipped by 3 bases and J by 1 base, with 9 bases between them. The CDR3 loop is CASSFQGTNTEAFF. The CDR3 DNA sequence: TGTGCCAGCAGTTTCCAGGGGACGAACACTGAAGCTTTCTTT.

This clonotype was seen a few times. The rearrangement uses TRBV20-1 and TRBJ2-5; tentative D call: TRBD2 (6 bases). The CDR3 runs 15 residues. The V gene's germline CDR1 is DFQATT and CDR2 SNEGSKA (reference sequence). Trimming took 1 base from V and 4 from J, leaving 16 bases between them. Here the CDR3 DNA reads TGCAGTGCTAGAGTGGGGACTCCCCCGGGAGAGACCCAGTACTTC. This encodes CSARVGTPPGETQYF.

The sample holds a few counts of this clonotype. A much larger clone sits a single nucleotide away, making a read error possible. CDR3 nucleotide sequence: TGTGCCATCCGTGAAGGTAGAGCCTACGAGCAGTACTTC. Its protein product is CAIREGRAYEQYF. J is TRBJ2-7 and V is TRBV10-3; D is unclear. The CDR3 is 13 residues long. CDR1 and CDR2 (germline): ENHRY, SYGVKD.

There are many counts of this clonotype. The CDR3 DNA reads TGTGCCAGCGGGACCACCTGGGCATCAGAGACCCAGTACTTC. Translating gives CASGTTWASETQYF. The rearrangement uses TRBV6-2 or TRBV6-3 and TRBJ2-5; D is possibly TRBD1 or TRBD2 (5 bases each). The CDR3 consists of 14 residues. Between the trimmed V and J ends, which lost 8 bases and 4 bases, there was a span of 17 bases. Germline V gene sequence: CDR1 MNHEY, CDR2 SVGEGT.

The chain recombines TRBV7-8 with TRBJ2-5; perhaps TRBD2 as D (6 bases). Trimming left V 1 base short and J 5 bases short, with 26 bases between. This CDR3 region has 19 residues. From germline, CDR1 is SGHVS and CDR2 FQNEAQ. The CDR3 sequence: CASSLVSDGSYVIGETQYF. CDR3 coding DNA: TGTGCCAGCAGCTTAGTGAGTGACGGGAGCTACGTTATCGGTGAGACCCAGTACTTC.

At least ten counts were recorded for this clonotype. The chain carries TRBV28 and TRBJ2-7; D call uncertain. This CDR3 comprises 13 residues. The V gene lost 7 bases and the J gene lost 2 bases, with 12 bases spanning the gap. CDR1 is MDHEN and CDR2 is SYDVKM in the germline V gene. The DNA for the CDR3 is TGTGCCAGCAACAGTTTACCTACCTACGAGCAGTACTTC. It translates to CASNSLPTYEQYF.

In its sample, this clonotype was seen many times. The chain links TRBV28 to TRBJ1-5; D gene ambiguous. The CDR3 has 16 amino acids. Germline V gene data show CDR1 as MDHEN and CDR2 as SYDVKM. V lost 6 bases, J lost 0 bases, and 15 bases lay in between. The DNA of the CDR3 is TGTGCCAGCAGGGTGACCTCATCGTATAGCAATCAGCCCCAGCATTTT. Amino acid sequence: CASRVTSSYSNQPQHF.

This clonotype was recorded at least ten times. J is TRBJ2-7 and V is TRBV30; 7 nucleotides agree with TRBD2. V dropped 2 bases and J dropped 2; count of bases not matched to a gene: 3. This CDR3 contains 13 residues. The germline V gene has CDR1 GTSNPN and CDR2 SVGIG (reference sequence). CDR3 sequence (DNA): TGTGCCTGGAGTAGCGGGAACACCTACGAGCAGTACTTC. Residues: CAWSSGNTYEQYF. Drawing the rest from reference TRBV30 and TRBJ2-7, the complete variable domain is SQTIHQWPATLVQPVGSPLSLECTVEGTSNPNLYWYRQAAGRGLQLLFYSVGIGQISSEVPQNLSASRPQDRQFILSSKKLLLSDSGFYLCAWSSGNTYEQYFGPGTRLTVT.

This clonotype was counted at least ten times. The chain carries TRBV12-3 or TRBV12-4 and TRBJ2-7; TRBD1 aligns across 10 bases. With 1 base clipped from V and 4 bases from J, the junction kept 1 base outside the gene matches. This CDR3 contains 14 residues. The CDR3 protein is CASSLGTGGYEQYF. CDR3 DNA sequence: TGTGCCAGCAGTTTAGGGACAGGGGGTTACGAGCAGTACTTC.